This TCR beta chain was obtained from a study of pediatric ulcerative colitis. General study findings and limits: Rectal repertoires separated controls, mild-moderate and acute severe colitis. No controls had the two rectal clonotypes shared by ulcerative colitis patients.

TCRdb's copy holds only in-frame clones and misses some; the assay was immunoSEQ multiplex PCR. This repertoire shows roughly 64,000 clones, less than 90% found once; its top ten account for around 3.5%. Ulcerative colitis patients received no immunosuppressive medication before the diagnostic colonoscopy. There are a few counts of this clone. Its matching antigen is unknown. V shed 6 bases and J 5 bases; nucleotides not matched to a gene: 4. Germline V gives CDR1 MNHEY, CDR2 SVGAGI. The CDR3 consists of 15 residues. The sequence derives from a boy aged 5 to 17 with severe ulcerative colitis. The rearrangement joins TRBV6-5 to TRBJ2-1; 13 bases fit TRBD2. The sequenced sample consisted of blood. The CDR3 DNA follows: TGTGCCAGCAGGCCGGGACTAGCGGGAAACAATGAGCAGTTCTTC. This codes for CASRPGLAGNNEQFF.